The clone carrying this TCR beta chain was counted a few times. Antigen specificity is unknown. CDR3 size: 15 residues. Trimming took 4 bases from V and 0 from J; bases not matched to a gene: 2. Per germline, CDR1 LNHDA and CDR2 SQIVND (reference sequence). Assembly of TCR beta libraries relied on iRepertoire HTBI primers together with Arm-PCR of CDR3 regions. As processed by the authors: Gene usage covered approximately 60 TRBV and 13 to 15 TRBJ segments. TCRdb processed the multiplex PCR reads anew with MiXCR; each CDR3 protein has one entry. TCRdb, not the authors, supplied the V and J calls. The sample yields 500,000 to 700,000 distinct CDR3 sequences, around 30% seen once. This specimen belongs to a study of regulatory T cells in long-lasting Graves disease. The sample's time point: persistent/refractory GD, antithyroid drugs over 5 years with positive TRAb. PBMC RNA served as the TCR library source. Diagnoses of Graves' disease were made by American Thyroid Association guidelines.

Study-wide results and caveats: Persistent disease preferred TRBV28, TRBJ1-2 and TRBJ2-5. Shared public clonotypes totalled fewer than 3,000 in persistent patients, compared with just under 1,000 in new patients.

The rearrangement links TRBV19 to TRBJ1-2; TRBD1 matches at 10 bases. The sample here was peripheral blood mononuclear cells (PBMCs), taken when the disease was refractory, from a patient treated with antithyroid drugs. The TCR comes from a female donor with Graves disease. This CDR3 reads CASSTGTGANYGYTF. The CDR3 bases are TGTGCCAGTAGTACAGGGACAGGGGCTAACTATGGCTACACCTTC. Full variable domain (remainder filled in from reference TRBV19 and TRBJ1-2): DGGITQSPKYLFRKEGQNVTLSCEQNLNHDAMYWYRQDPGQGLRLIYYSQIVNDFQKGDIAEGYSVSREKKESFPLTVTSAQKNPTAFYLCASSTGTGANYGYTFGSGTRLTVV.